This entry is about one T cell receptor (beta chain). What it recognizes is unknown. Since a much larger clone is just one base distant, this may be a read error. The data are from a study of breast tumors, draining lymph nodes, adjacent tissues. Overall study findings and caveats: The data were judged consistent with most tumor T cells coming from lymph node and expanding in tumor. Luminal-like breast cancer showed significantly higher tumor–nontumor repertoire similarity than basal-like.

Axillary draining lymph nodes of breast cancer patients supplied the node samples. CDR1 is LGHNT, CDR2 FRNRAP, per germline. The CDR3 loop spans 14 amino acids. TCRdb reprocessed the multiplex PCR reads with MiXCR, giving one entry per CDR3 protein. The repertoire holds under 150,000 distinct CDR3 sequences, with under 25% as singletons. The origin of this receptor is a female donor with breast cancer. Some clones in this sample may be carry-over from other donors' samples. The rearrangement joins TRBV12-5 to TRBJ2-3; TRBD2 matches at 10 bases. The sample consisted of axillary lymph node tissue. Here the CDR3 reads CASGFEREGDAQYF. CDR3 nucleotide sequence: TGTGCTAGTGGTTTCGAGCGGGAGGGAGATGCGCAGTATTTT.